A selection of T cell receptor beta chains follows, all from one sample in a study of breast tumors, draining lymph nodes, adjacent tissues. TCRdb reanalysed the multiplex PCR reads using MiXCR and keeps one entry per CDR3 protein. In the table there are approximately 230,000 distinct CDR3 sequences, 30% to 35% of which are singletons. The specimen sequenced was axillary lymph node tissue. Receptors were obtained from a female donor with breast cancer. Some clones in this sample may be carry-over from other donors' samples. CDR3s include the opening cysteine and the closing phenylalanine or tryptophan. Fields, in order: V gene, J gene, D gene, clone size, CDR3 protein, CDR3 DNA. A D gene is named only where the DNA matches it firmly. A clone size is listed for some rows: how often the clone was seen (once, few, many), or a class if it is expanded.

TRBV14	TRBJ2-5	NA	NA	CASSQDRGTRTQSF	TGTGCCAGCAGCCAAGACCGCGGGACCCGGACCCAGTCCTTC
TRBV5-5	TRBJ2-5	NA	few	CASSLGVVGQETQYF	TGTGCCAGCAGCTTGGGGGTAGTCGGTCAAGAGACCCAGTACTTC
TRBV11-2	TRBJ2-3	TRBD1	NA	CASSSKSRGQGADTQYF	TGTGCCAGCAGCTCCAAAAGCAGGGGACAGGGGGCAGATACGCAGTATTTT
TRBV11-1	TRBJ2-1	TRBD2	NA	CASRIVNSGGAYEQFF	TGTGCCAGCAGAATAGTCAATAGCGGGGGGGCCTATGAGCAGTTCTTC
TRBV7-8	TRBJ2-7	TRBD1	many	CASSFRDSSYEQYF	TGTGCCAGCAGCTTCCGGGACAGCTCCTACGAGCAGTACTTC
TRBV3-1	TRBJ1-6	TRBD1	many	CASSQTGGGGNSPLHF	TGTGCCAGCAGCCAAACCGGAGGGGGCGGAAATTCACCCCTCCACTTT
TRBV2	TRBJ2-7	NA	many	CSSGLSSYEQYF	TGTTCGAGTGGGTTATCGTCCTACGAGCAGTACTTC
TRBV12-3/TRBV12-4	TRBJ1-4	TRBD1	NA	CATKRQEDRATEKLFF	TGTGCCACCAAGAGGCAGGAGGACAGGGCGACTGAAAAACTGTTTTTT
TRBV28	TRBJ1-4	TRBD1	NA	CASESGTADEKLFF	TGTGCCAGCGAATCCGGGACAGCCGATGAAAAACTGTTTTTT
TRBV14	TRBJ2-7	TRBD2	NA	CASSQNETSGSLVEQYF	TGTGCCAGCAGCCAAAATGAGACTAGCGGGAGTCTGGTTGAGCAGTACTTC
TRBV20-1	TRBJ1-6	TRBD1	once	CSARVPGGAGTGYSPLHF	TGCAGTGCTAGAGTGCCGGGAGGGGCGGGGACAGGGTATTCACCCCTCCACTTT
TRBV20-1	TRBJ1-2	TRBD1	many	CSARGQGGYGYTF	TGCAGTGCTAGAGGACAGGGGGGGTATGGCTACACCTTC
TRBV7-9	TRBJ1-4	TRBD1	NA	CASSSDRNEKLFF	TGTGCCAGCAGCTCGGACAGGAATGAAAAACTGTTTTTT
TRBV6-1	TRBJ2-7	TRBD2	few	CASSGRLAGTYEQYF	TGTGCCAGCAGTGGCAGACTAGCGGGAACCTACGAGCAGTACTTC
TRBV29-1	TRBJ1-1	TRBD1	NA	CSVDPTGAGTEAFF	TGCAGCGTTGATCCGACAGGGGCGGGCACTGAAGCTTTCTTT
TRBV18	TRBJ2-1	TRBD1	many	CASSRDRGSYNEQFF	TGTGCCAGCTCACGAGACAGGGGTTCCTACAATGAGCAGTTCTTC
TRBV2	TRBJ1-5	NA	many	CASCEQASNQPQHF	TGTGCCAGCTGCGAACAGGCTAGCAATCAGCCCCAGCATTTT